The sequence of this TCR beta chain was determined in a study of blood T cell repertoires in COVID-19. As for the study in general: Samples taken during acute and convalescent COVID-19 were collected in the United States, Italy and Spain. T cells, B-cell-depleted T cells, or PBMCs provided the cDNA or gDNA that served as material.

V was cut by 2 bases and J by 1 base, with 8 bases left in between. Germline V lookup: CDR1 SNHLY, CDR2 FYNNEI. This CDR3 is 14 amino acids long. Authors' processing steps: The authors estimated nucleated cell counts from reference gene primer amplification. TCRdb's copy holds only in-frame clones and misses some; the assay was immunoSEQ multiplex PCR. The V and J calls and clone size are taken from that table; D and trimming were inferred from the DNA. The table has about 66,000 clones, roughly 89% seen once. The TCR sequence derives from a man between 60 and 70 years old with acute or convalescent COVID-19. The sequencing sample was made of peripheral blood. J is TRBJ2-5 and V is TRBV2; tentatively, D is TRBD2 (5 bases). CDR3 sequence: CASSERRTQETQYF. DNA for the CDR3: TGTGCCAGCAGTGAAAGGAGGACCCAAGAGACCCAGTACTTC.